This entry lists 17 T cell receptor beta chains sequenced from one sample in a study of CD8 T cells in Susac syndrome. Random hexamers served to reverse transcribe roughly 0.5 to 1 ug RNA. Each CDR3 protein is one row after TCRdb ran MiXCR on the immunoSEQ multiplex PCR reads. The table has fewer than 350,000 distinct CDR3 sequences, approximately 89% seen once. Sequencing used CD8+ T cells from PBMCs. The receptors here all came from a human donor with multiple sclerosis.

The chain recombines TRBV20-1 with TRBJ2-4; perhaps D is TRBD1 or TRBD2 (6 bases each). V shed 2 bases and J shed 0 bases, with 23 bases lying between them. The CDR3 is 19 residues long. Germline V gene data show CDR1 as DFQATT and CDR2 as SNEGSKA (reference sequence). CDR3 amino acids: CSARWRDTGNVLAKNIQYF. CDR3 DNA sequence: TGCAGTGCTAGATGGAGGGACACCGGGAACGTTCTAGCCAAAAACATTCAGTACTTC.

The genes are TRBV11-2 and TRBJ1-3; no clear D gene. Germline CDR1 and CDR2: SGHAT and FQNNGV. The CDR3 has 17 amino acids. Trimming removed 0 bases from V and 0 bases from J, with 12 bases in between. DNA for the CDR3: TGTGCCAGCAGCTTAGATCAAGGCTCCATCTCTGGAAACACCATATATTTT. This codes for CASSLDQGSISGNTIYF.

The V and J genes are TRBV6-4 and TRBJ1-5; D not resolved. Between the trimmed V and J ends, which lost 0 bases and 4 bases, there was a span of 4 bases. Germline loops: CDR1 MRHNA, CDR2 SNTAGT. This CDR3 is 13 amino acids long. The CDR3 bases are TGTGCCAGCAGTGACTCGGCGAATCAGCCCCAGCATTTT. It translates to CASSDSANQPQHF.

This clonotype was counted a single time. V is TRBV23-1 and J is TRBJ1-5, with D perhaps matching TRBD1 (6 bases). TRBV23-1 falls under the ORF class, with uncertain function. Trimming took off 3 bases at V and 0 bases at J, with 18 bases between the two ends. The CDR3 loop spans 18 amino acids. In DNA form, the CDR3 reads TGCGCCAGCAGTCATTCCGCCGGGACACTTTATAGCAATCAGCCCCAGCATTTT. Protein: CASSHSAGTLYSNQPQHF.

This chain connects TRBV28 to TRBJ1-1; D ambiguous. Germline-derived CDR1 and CDR2 are MDHEN and SYDVKM. Between the trimmed V and J ends, which lost 6 bases and 1 base, there was a span of 6 bases. This CDR3 has 12 residues. CDR3 DNA: TGTGCCAGCAGGGAACGGAACACTGAAGCTTTCTTT. Protein: CASRERNTEAFF.

V usage is TRBV7-9 and J usage is TRBJ2-1, with 8 bases lining up with TRBD1. Germline V gene lookup returns CDR1 SEHNR and CDR2 FQNEAQ (reference sequence). The CDR3 consists of 16 residues. The V and J ends lost 6 bases and 0 bases, in that order; junction bases with no gene match: 7. The CDR3 bases are TGTGCCAGCAGTCCCAATACAGGGGGCTCCTACAATGAGCAGTTCTTC. Translation gives CASSPNTGGSYNEQFF.

This sequence joins TRBV7-9 and TRBJ2-7; the match to TRBD2 covers 9 bases. Trimming removed 2 bases from V and 5 bases from J; junction bases left unmatched: 7. This CDR3 has 15 residues. The germline V gene has CDR1 SEHNR and CDR2 FQNEAQ (reference sequence). The CDR3 here is CASSLQGLAGHEQYF. The CDR3 nucleotides are TGTGCCAGCAGCTTACAAGGGCTAGCGGGGCACGAGCAGTACTTC.

The genes are TRBV11-1 and TRBJ1-5, with 8 positions matching TRBD1. Trimming cost V 4 bases and J 4 bases; bases outside gene matches: 15. CDR3 length: 18 residues. The germline V gene has CDR1 SGHAT and CDR2 FQDESV (reference sequence). In DNA form, the CDR3 reads TGTGCCAGCAGCTCACTCGGCCACAGGACAGGGCCTAATCAGCCCCAGCATTTT. Translated: CASSSLGHRTGPNQPQHF.

The chain has TRBV28 and TRBJ2-5; D gene uncertain. Trimming shortened V by 5 bases and J by 5 bases, and 15 bases separated the two germline ends. This CDR3 has 14 amino acids. The germline CDR1 and CDR2 sequences are MDHEN and SYDVKM. DNA of the CDR3: TGTGCCAGCAGTCCCGATGGCGGTTTGGAGACCCAGTACTTC. Translated: CASSPDGGLETQYF.

This chain joins TRBV11-3 and TRBJ2-3, with D possibly TRBD2 on 5 matching bases. Germline CDR1 and CDR2: SGHNT and YENEEA. Between the trimmed V and J ends, which lost 2 bases and 2 bases, there was a span of 14 bases. The CDR3 is 16 amino acids. The CDR3 nucleotides are TGTGCCAGCAGCTTAAGGGAGCCCGGAACCACAGATACGCAGTATTTT. Its protein product is CASSLREPGTTDTQYF.

J is TRBJ1-2 and V is TRBV4-1, with D uncertain. Germline V gene lookup returns CDR1 MGHRA and CDR2 YSYEKL. V gave up 0 bases and J gave up 8 bases, with 19 bases separating them. The CDR3 consists of 16 residues. CDR3 DNA: TGCGCCAGCAGCCAAGAAGTACGCCTTTCCTCCCCGGGCTACACCTTC. It is translated as CASSQEVRLSSPGYTF.

The rearrangement uses TRBV4-2 and TRBJ2-5, with 11 bases that match TRBD2. This CDR3 comprises 16 residues. Germline V gene lookup returns CDR1 LGHNA and CDR2 YNFKEQ. V gave up 4 bases and J gave up 1 base; unmatched junction bases: 5. The CDR3, as DNA: TGTGCCAGCAGCCCCCTTAGCGGGGGGGGCCAAGAGACCCAGTACTTC. It encodes CASSPLSGGGQETQYF.

The rearrangement uses TRBV11-1 and TRBJ2-1, with 8 bases matching TRBD2. There are 15 residues in the CDR3. The junction had 10 bases not matched to a gene; V was cut back by 5 bases and J by 7 bases. CDR1 SGHAT and CDR2 FQDESV come from the germline V gene (reference sequence). The CDR3 coding sequence is TGTGCCAGCAGCCTAAGTAGCGGGGCCAGGAATGAGCAGTTCTTC. Protein sequence: CASSLSSGARNEQFF.

V usage is TRBV11-3 and J usage is TRBJ2-7; D is possibly TRBD1 or TRBD2 (5 bases each). Germline-derived CDR1 and CDR2 are SGHNT and YENEEA. This CDR3 is 14 amino acids long. V was pared by 4 bases and J by 2 bases, with 12 bases between. CDR3 sequence reads: CASSSRGSTYEQYF. CDR3 sequence (DNA): TGTGCCAGCAGCTCCCGGGGCTCAACCTACGAGCAGTACTTC.

This clonotype came up a few times. The chain combines TRBV25-1 with TRBJ1-1, with D tentatively TRBD1 (6 bases). CDR3 length: 14 residues. The germline V and J ends were trimmed by 4 bases and 5 bases, with 14 bases remaining between them. Germline V gives CDR1 MGHDK, CDR2 SYGVNS. CDR3 in amino acids: CASSVGGLGTEAFF. The CDR3 nucleotides are TGTGCCAGCAGTGTAGGGGGGCTGGGAACTGAAGCTTTCTTT.

The chain combines TRBV5-6 with TRBJ2-3; tentatively, D is TRBD2 (6 bases). V lost 4 bases and J lost 1, with 16 bases in between. CDR1 is SGHDT and CDR2 is YYEEEE in the germline V gene. The CDR3 extends over 16 amino acids. The CDR3 sequence is CASSLSGSAGTDTQYF. DNA of the CDR3: TGTGCCAGCAGCCTGAGCGGGTCCGCAGGCACAGATACGCAGTATTTT.

V gene TRBV7-2 combines with J gene TRBJ2-1, with D possibly TRBD2 on 5 matching bases. The germline CDR1 and CDR2 sequences are SGHTA and FQGNSA. The germline V and J ends were trimmed by 1 base and 9 bases, with 7 bases remaining between them. The CDR3 extends over 12 amino acids. The CDR3 protein is CASSLVEVEQFF. The CDR3 coding sequence is TGTGCCAGCAGCTTAGTGGAGGTTGAGCAGTTCTTC.